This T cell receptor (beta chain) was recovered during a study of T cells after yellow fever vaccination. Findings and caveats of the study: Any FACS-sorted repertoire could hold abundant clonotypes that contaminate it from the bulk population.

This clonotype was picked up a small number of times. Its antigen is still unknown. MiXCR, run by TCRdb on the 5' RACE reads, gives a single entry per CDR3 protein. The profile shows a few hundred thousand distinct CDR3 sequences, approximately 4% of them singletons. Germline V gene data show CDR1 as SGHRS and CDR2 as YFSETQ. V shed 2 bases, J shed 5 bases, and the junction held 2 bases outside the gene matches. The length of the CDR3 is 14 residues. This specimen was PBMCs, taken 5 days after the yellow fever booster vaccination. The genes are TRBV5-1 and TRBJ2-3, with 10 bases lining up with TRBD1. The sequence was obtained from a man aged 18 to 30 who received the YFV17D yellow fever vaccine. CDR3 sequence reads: CASSLRTGGDTQYF. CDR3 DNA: TGCGCCAGCAGCTTAAGGACAGGGGGAGATACGCAGTATTTT.